This TCR beta chain comes out of a study of T cells in Graves' hyperthyroidism and ophthalmopathy. Researchers barred patients who had uncontrolled infection, other autoimmune disease, pregnancy or lactation. Diagnosis relied on clinical symptoms, serum thyroxine and TRAb, thyroid ultrasound and orbital computed tomography. Trimming shortened V by 6 bases and J by 7 bases, and 18 bases separated the two germline ends. The CDR3 loop spans 14 amino acids. What was amplified from RNA transcripts were TCR beta CDR3 regions. During a first-round RT-PCR of the TCR CDR3, the HTBI primer set was used. TCRdb analysed the multiplex PCR reads with MiXCR anew, one entry per CDR3 protein. The data contain hundreds of thousands of distinct CDR3 sequences, around a quarter of them singletons.

This receptor was taken from a woman aged 30 to 39 with Graves' ophthalmopathy. This chain uses TRBV12-3 or TRBV12-4 with TRBJ1-2; D gene unclear. Sequencing input: blood. CDR3 in DNA: TGTGCCAGCAGGCGCGACTCGGTTACTATTGGCTACACCTTC. Translated: CASRRDSVTIGYTF.